This is a list of T cell receptor beta chains from one sample in a study of blood T cell repertoires in COVID-19. Profiled with immunoSEQ multiplex PCR; TCRdb holds only in-frame clones, not every one. The sample has some 34,000 clones; approximately 85% are singletons. Sequencing input: peripheral blood. The receptors were sampled from a human donor in a cohort sampled during active COVID-19. The CDR3 runs from the conserved cysteine through the conserved F or W. The D gene is left open where the match is weak. Some rows have no size entry. The others give once, few or many, or a class for an expanded clone.

v_call	clone_size	d_call	j_call	cdr3_length	cdr3_aa	cdr3_nt
TRBV11-3	-	TRBD2	TRBJ2-3	15	CASSLAAGGTDTQYF	TGTGCCAGCAGCTTAGCCGCGGGGGGCACAGATACGCAGTATTTT
TRBV28	-	-	TRBJ2-5	12	CASRENRETQYF	TGTGCCAGCAGGGAGAACCGGGAGACCCAGTACTTC
TRBV4-1	once	TRBD1	TRBJ1-5	16	CASSPVLRDRNQPQHF	TGCGCCAGCAGCCCCGTACTCCGGGACAGGAATCAGCCCCAGCATTTT
TRBV5-4	-	TRBD2	TRBJ2-5	14	CASSFLADQETQYF	TGTGCCAGCAGCTTCCTAGCGGACCAAGAGACCCAGTACTTC
TRBV28	few	-	TRBJ2-3	11	CASKFADTQYF	TGTGCCAGCAAATTCGCAGATACGCAGTATTTT
TRBV24-1	-	-	TRBJ2-3	16	CATSDLTGSPTNTQYF	TGTGCCACCAGTGACCTAACAGGGTCCCCCACAAATACGCAGTATTTT
TRBV5-5	-	-	TRBJ1-4	16	CASSKGQVATNEKLFF	TGTGCCAGCAGCAAAGGACAAGTTGCAACTAATGAAAAACTGTTTTTT
TRBV6-5	-	TRBD2	TRBJ2-1	15	CASSTGLAGNNEQFF	TGTGCCAGCAGTACGGGACTAGCGGGAAACAATGAGCAGTTCTTC
TRBV2	-	-	TRBJ2-5	14	CASSEARQKETQYF	TGTGCCAGCAGTGAAGCGAGGCAGAAAGAGACCCAGTACTTC
TRBV7-3	-	TRBD1	TRBJ2-3	14	CASSLTGVPDTQYF	TGTGCCAGCAGCCTGACAGGGGTGCCAGATACGCAGTATTTT
TRBV4-1	-	-	TRBJ2-7	16	CASSQDFAQPTYEQYF	TGCGCCAGCAGCCAAGATTTCGCACAGCCTACCTACGAGCAGTACTTC